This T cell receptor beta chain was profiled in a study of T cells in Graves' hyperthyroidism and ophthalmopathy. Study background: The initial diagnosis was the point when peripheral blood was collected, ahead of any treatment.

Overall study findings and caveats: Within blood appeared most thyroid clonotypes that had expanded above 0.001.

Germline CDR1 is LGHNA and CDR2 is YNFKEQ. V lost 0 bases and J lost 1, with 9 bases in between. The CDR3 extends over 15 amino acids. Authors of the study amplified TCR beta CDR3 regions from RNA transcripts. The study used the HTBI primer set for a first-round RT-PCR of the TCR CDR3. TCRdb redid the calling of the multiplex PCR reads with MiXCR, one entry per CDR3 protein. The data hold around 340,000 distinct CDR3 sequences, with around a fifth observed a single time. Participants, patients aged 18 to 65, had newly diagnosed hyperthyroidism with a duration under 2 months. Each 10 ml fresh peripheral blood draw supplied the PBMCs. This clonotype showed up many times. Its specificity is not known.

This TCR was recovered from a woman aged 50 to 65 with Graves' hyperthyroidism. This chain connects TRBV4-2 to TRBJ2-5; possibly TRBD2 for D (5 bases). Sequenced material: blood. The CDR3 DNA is TGTGCCAGCAGCCAAGAAGAGCGGCCCCAAGAGACCCAGTACTTC. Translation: CASSQEERPQETQYF.